This entry describes one TCR beta chain. Its cognate antigen has yet to be identified. The record has no base qualities; no much larger clone is one base away. Genomic DNA underwent TCRB CDR3 sequencing using the immunoSEQ assay. The paper's data handling went like this. The analyses included only productive TCRB rearrangements. Defining a clone by its unique TCRB CDR3 sequence, the study calculated clonality as a productive clonality index derived from Shannon entropy. The template counts of each clone relative to the total templates per sample were used to calculate repertoire overlap between two samples. Flow cytometry-measured V-gene usage correlated with V-gene usage from TCRB sequencing, with a Spearman r of approximately 0.55. The immuneACCESS repertoire file appears here via TCRdb, limited to in-frame rearrangements. These files lack a portion of the clones; in checked studies, under half of the deficit traces to unresolved V genes, and the cause of the others is not known. From that table come the V and J calls and clone size; the DNA was used to work out D and trimming. The sample data list 35,000 to 40,000 clones, and under 85% of these were observed just once. The leading ten clones occupy roughly 3.4% of the sample.

Measured from the cysteine to the phenylalanine, the CDR3 is 15 residues long. CDR3 DNA is the only sequence kept; it has 45 bases, read in frame from the first base. V is shortened by 1 base, J by 1 base, and the region joining them spans 12 bases. The germline V gene provides CDR1 SGDLS and CDR2 YYNGEE. Healthy controls were 20 blood donors whose buffy coats were used, with a median age of about 58 years (range about 21-80) and around 60% female. On an AutoMACS, CD4+ and CD8+ cells were isolated via positive magnetic bead selection, and their purity was verified by flow cytometry. Peripheral blood mononuclear cells were isolated by Ficoll-Paque PLUS density gradient separation. Nucleospin Tissue or Tissue XS kits were used to extract DNA from CD4-enriched, CD8-enriched or PBMC samples, and a Qubit 2.0 fluorometer was used for quantification. The entry originates in a study of somatic mutations in cytotoxic T cells in rheumatoid arthritis (TCRdb year 2017). About the full investigation: Sorted V beta1+ cells also underwent TCRB sequencing, and some V beta antibody-stained T-cell populations were flow-sorted at nearly 100% purity on a FACSAria II or Sony SH800. To characterize clonality, the study used TCRB deep sequencing while asking whether somatic mutations are carried by expanded CD8+ T-cell clones in newly diagnosed, untreated rheumatoid arthritis. For 60 to 80 rheumatoid arthritis patients and 20 healthy controls, TCRB deep sequencing was carried out. The median ages of the patient and control groups were essentially identical. Paper-wide results and their limitations: CD8+ clonality increased with age in patients (Spearman r of about 0.5) but not in healthy controls. The largest CD8+ clone made up more than 20% of CD8+ cells in about an eighth of the 65 patients, and blood and synovial fluid shared several identical CD8+ TCRB sequences. CD8+ T-cell clonality did not differ significantly between rheumatoid arthritis patients and age-matched healthy controls. The slight TRBV07 underrepresentation in patients was not adjusted for multiple comparisons. Viral specificity could not be ruled out by absence from virus-specific databases, and the antigen targets of the expanded CD8+ clones remained unknown.

Sequencing was done on a sample of CD8+ T cells sorted from blood. This sequence uses TRBV9 and TRBJ2-7; no D gene can be assigned with confidence. The receptor was derived from a man aged 40-55 years in good health. The DNA sequence is given as TGTGCCAGCAGCGTAAACGGTATGGGGTCCTACGAGCAGTACTTC. Protein translation: CASSVNGMGSYEQYF.